These T cell receptor beta chains were read from a single sample in a study of blood T cell repertoires in COVID-19. Profiling relied on immunoSEQ multiplex PCR, and the TCRdb table lists in-frame clones only, not all of them. Of approximately 440,000 clones in the sample, around 90% were seen once. The sequencing sample was made of PBMCs or T cells enriched from blood (not recorded which). All receptors derive from a young woman who had recovered from COVID-19. CDR3s include the opening cysteine and the closing phenylalanine or tryptophan. A D gene is named only where the DNA matches it firmly. Part of the rows lack a size; the others show once, few, many or a class for expanded clones.

d_call: -
v_call: TRBV7-9
clone_size: -
j_call: TRBJ2-1
cdr3_nt: TGTGCCAGCAGCTTAGCGCGTGGCGGCGATTACAATGAGCAGTTCTTC
cdr3_aa: CASSLARGGDYNEQFF

d_call: -
v_call: TRBV4-1
clone_size: few
j_call: TRBJ1-1
cdr3_nt: TGCGCCAGCAGCCAAGATGCTGTGGGCAGGGTGACCCCGGACACTGAAGCTTTCTTT
cdr3_aa: CASSQDAVGRVTPDTEAFF

d_call: -
v_call: TRBV6-5
clone_size: -
j_call: TRBJ1-2
cdr3_nt: TGTGCCAGCAGACTTACAGGGAACTATGGCTACACCTTC
cdr3_aa: CASRLTGNYGYTF

d_call: -
v_call: TRBV2
clone_size: -
j_call: TRBJ1-1
cdr3_nt: TGTGCCAGCAGTGAATGGCCGAACACTGAAGCTTTCTTT
cdr3_aa: CASSEWPNTEAFF

d_call: -
v_call: TRBV6-6
clone_size: -
j_call: TRBJ1-2
cdr3_nt: TGTGCCAGCAGTCCTACAGATAACTATGGCTACACCTTC
cdr3_aa: CASSPTDNYGYTF

d_call: -
v_call: TRBV6-6
clone_size: -
j_call: TRBJ2-5
cdr3_nt: TGTGCCAGCAACGACCTGGGGGGGACCCAGTACTTC
cdr3_aa: CASNDLGGTQYF

d_call: TRBD1
v_call: TRBV30
clone_size: few
j_call: TRBJ1-1
cdr3_nt: TGTGCCTGGAGTACAGGTAGACAGGGAGCTGAAGCTTTCTTT
cdr3_aa: CAWSTGRQGAEAFF

d_call: -
v_call: TRBV21-1
clone_size: once
j_call: TRBJ1-3
cdr3_nt: TGTGCCAGCGTTTCGTTATTTCCGGGTGACGAAGGAAACACCATATATTTT
cdr3_aa: CASVSLFPGDEGNTIYF

d_call: TRBD1
v_call: TRBV7-9
clone_size: -
j_call: TRBJ1-1
cdr3_nt: TGTGCCAGCAGCATATTGACAGGGGGCACTGAAGCTTTCTTT
cdr3_aa: CASSILTGGTEAFF

d_call: -
v_call: TRBV12-3/TRBV12-4
clone_size: -
j_call: TRBJ2-7
cdr3_nt: TGTGCCAGCAGACCTGACAGGAAGTCCGAGCAGTACTTC
cdr3_aa: CASRPDRKSEQYF

d_call: -
v_call: TRBV5-6
clone_size: -
j_call: TRBJ1-2
cdr3_nt: TGTGCCAGCAGTACGGAGGGGTACTATGGCTACACCTTC
cdr3_aa: CASSTEGYYGYTF

d_call: TRBD1
v_call: TRBV28
clone_size: once
j_call: TRBJ1-3
cdr3_nt: TGTGCCAGCAGTTTTGGACAGGGAGTAGGAAACACCATATATTTT
cdr3_aa: CASSFGQGVGNTIYF

d_call: -
v_call: TRBV30
clone_size: -
j_call: TRBJ1-1
cdr3_nt: TGTGCCTGGAGCACTCTCCCCGGACAAGGCGGAACTGAAGCTTTCTTT
cdr3_aa: CAWSTLPGQGGTEAFF

d_call: TRBD2
v_call: TRBV19
clone_size: -
j_call: TRBJ2-7
cdr3_nt: TGTGCCAGTAGCCGAGGACTAGTGAGCGAGCAGTACTTC
cdr3_aa: CASSRGLVSEQYF

d_call: -
v_call: TRBV30
clone_size: -
j_call: TRBJ2-7
cdr3_nt: TGTGCCTGGAGTGCCTCAGGGAACGAGCAGTACTTC
cdr3_aa: CAWSASGNEQYF

d_call: -
v_call: TRBV6-5
clone_size: -
j_call: TRBJ2-5
cdr3_nt: TGTGCCAGCAGACAGGGAACGGAGACCCAGTACTTC
cdr3_aa: CASRQGTETQYF

d_call: -
v_call: TRBV6-5
clone_size: -
j_call: TRBJ2-1
cdr3_nt: TGTGCCAGCAGTCCCAGGGTAAACTACAATGAGCAGTTCTTC
cdr3_aa: CASSPRVNYNEQFF

d_call: -
v_call: TRBV11-3
clone_size: -
j_call: TRBJ2-2
cdr3_nt: TGTGCCAGCAGCTTCCGACAGGCCCCCGGGGAGCTGTTTTTT
cdr3_aa: CASSFRQAPGELFF